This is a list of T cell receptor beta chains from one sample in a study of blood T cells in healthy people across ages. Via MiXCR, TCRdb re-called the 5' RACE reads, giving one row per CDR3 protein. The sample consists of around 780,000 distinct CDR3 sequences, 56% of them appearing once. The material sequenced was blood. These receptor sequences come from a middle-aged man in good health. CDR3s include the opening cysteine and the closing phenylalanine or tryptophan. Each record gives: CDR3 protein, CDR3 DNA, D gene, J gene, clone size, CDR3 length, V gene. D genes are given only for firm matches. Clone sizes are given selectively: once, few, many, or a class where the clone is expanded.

CDR3aa: CASSLGGDRVDYEQYF
CDR3nt: TGTGCCAGCAGCTTAGGGGGGGACAGGGTAGACTACGAGCAGTACTTC
d_gene: TRBD1
j_gene: TRBJ2-7
abundance: NA
len: 16
v_gene: TRBV7-9

CDR3aa: CASSQQRAGTQYF
CDR3nt: TGTGCCAGCAGCCAACAAAGGGCTGGGACCCAGTACTTC
d_gene: NA
j_gene: TRBJ2-5
abundance: NA
len: 13
v_gene: TRBV7-9

CDR3aa: CASSPRPGGTYEQYF
CDR3nt: TGTGCCAGCAGCCCCCGACCAGGGGGCACCTACGAGCAGTACTTC
d_gene: TRBD1
j_gene: TRBJ2-7
abundance: NA
len: 15
v_gene: TRBV7-2

CDR3aa: CASSPPSGRGQETQYF
CDR3nt: TGCGCCAGCAGCCCTCCTAGCGGGAGAGGCCAAGAGACCCAGTACTTC
d_gene: TRBD2
j_gene: TRBJ2-5
abundance: NA
len: 16
v_gene: TRBV5-1

CDR3aa: CASSLGINTEAFF
CDR3nt: TGTGCCAGCAGCTTGGGGATTAACACTGAAGCTTTCTTT
d_gene: NA
j_gene: TRBJ1-1
abundance: NA
len: 13
v_gene: TRBV7-2

CDR3aa: CASSPRRDAAYEQYF
CDR3nt: TGTGCCAGCAGCCCCAGGAGGGACGCCGCCTACGAGCAGTACTTC
d_gene: NA
j_gene: TRBJ2-7
abundance: NA
len: 15
v_gene: TRBV7-2

CDR3aa: CSAQDGIGYEQYF
CDR3nt: TGCAGTGCCCAGGATGGAATTGGGTACGAGCAGTACTTC
d_gene: NA
j_gene: TRBJ2-7
abundance: many
len: 13
v_gene: TRBV20-1

CDR3aa: CASSSTAYREQYF
CDR3nt: TGTGCCAGCAGCTCGACTGCTTATCGCGAGCAGTACTTC
d_gene: NA
j_gene: TRBJ2-7
abundance: many
len: 13
v_gene: TRBV7-2

CDR3aa: CASRDRTSGYNEQFF
CDR3nt: TGTGCCAGCAGGGACCGGACTAGCGGCTACAATGAGCAGTTCTTC
d_gene: TRBD2
j_gene: TRBJ2-1
abundance: NA
len: 15
v_gene: TRBV6-5

CDR3aa: CSATPTGAYEQYF
CDR3nt: TGCAGTGCTACCCCGACTGGGGCCTACGAGCAGTACTTC
d_gene: NA
j_gene: TRBJ2-7
abundance: NA
len: 13
v_gene: TRBV20-1

CDR3aa: CASSFVGQGAGKTQYF
CDR3nt: TGTGCCAGCAGTTTTGTCGGACAGGGGGCCGGTAAGACCCAGTACTTC
d_gene: TRBD1
j_gene: TRBJ2-5
abundance: NA
len: 16
v_gene: TRBV28

CDR3aa: CSSWGQNYGYTF
CDR3nt: TGCAGCTCTTGGGGGCAGAACTATGGCTACACCTTC
d_gene: NA
j_gene: TRBJ1-2
abundance: NA
len: 12
v_gene: TRBV29-1

CDR3aa: CASSLLRDTLYF
CDR3nt: TGTGCCAGCAGTCTCCTCCGGGACACACTGTATTTT
d_gene: NA
j_gene: TRBJ2-3
abundance: NA
len: 12
v_gene: TRBV27

CDR3aa: CASSLGPSELFF
CDR3nt: TGTGCCAGCAGCTTGGGACCCTCGGAGCTGTTTTTT
d_gene: NA
j_gene: TRBJ2-2
abundance: NA
len: 12
v_gene: TRBV7-2

CDR3aa: CASSVVGTGVVVEQYF
CDR3nt: TGTGCCAGCAGCGTAGTTGGGACAGGTGTCGTTGTCGAGCAGTACTTC
d_gene: TRBD1
j_gene: TRBJ2-7
abundance: NA
len: 16
v_gene: TRBV9

CDR3aa: CASSPSWGSSYNEQFF
CDR3nt: TGTGCCAGCAGTCCCTCATGGGGGAGCTCCTACAATGAGCAGTTCTTC
d_gene: NA
j_gene: TRBJ2-1
abundance: few
len: 16
v_gene: TRBV12-3/TRBV12-4

CDR3aa: CASSGTEVTQYF
CDR3nt: TGTGCCAGCAGCGGGACAGAAGTGACCCAGTACTTC
d_gene: TRBD1
j_gene: TRBJ2-5
abundance: NA
len: 12
v_gene: TRBV5-4

CDR3aa: CASSRTRTDTQYF
CDR3nt: TGTGCCAGCAGTCGGACACGCACAGATACGCAGTATTTT
d_gene: NA
j_gene: TRBJ2-3
abundance: few
len: 13
v_gene: TRBV27

CDR3aa: CASSYFNRGTEAFF
CDR3nt: TGTGCCAGCAGTTACTTCAACCGAGGGACTGAAGCTTTCTTT
d_gene: NA
j_gene: TRBJ1-1
abundance: few
len: 14
v_gene: TRBV6-5

CDR3aa: CASSPRTGPNYGYTF
CDR3nt: TGTGCCAGCAGTCCACGGACAGGGCCTAACTATGGCTACACCTTC
d_gene: TRBD1
j_gene: TRBJ1-2
abundance: few
len: 15
v_gene: TRBV6-1

CDR3aa: CASSENRGRTGELFF
CDR3nt: TGTGCCAGCAGTGAAAACAGGGGAAGGACCGGGGAGCTGTTTTTT
d_gene: TRBD1
j_gene: TRBJ2-2
abundance: few
len: 15
v_gene: TRBV6-1

CDR3aa: CASSFGDRGFNEQYF
CDR3nt: TGTGCCAGCAGCTTCGGGGACAGGGGATTTAATGAGCAGTACTTC
d_gene: TRBD1
j_gene: TRBJ2-7
abundance: NA
len: 15
v_gene: TRBV7-2

CDR3aa: CASTRDRGKETQYF
CDR3nt: TGTGCCAGCACAAGGGACAGGGGAAAAGAGACCCAGTACTTC
d_gene: TRBD1
j_gene: TRBJ2-5
abundance: NA
len: 14
v_gene: TRBV6-1

CDR3aa: CASLRRGRAMYEQYF
CDR3nt: TGTGCCAGCCTCCGCCGCGGGAGGGCTATGTACGAGCAGTACTTC
d_gene: TRBD2
j_gene: TRBJ2-7
abundance: NA
len: 15
v_gene: TRBV13

CDR3aa: CASSIEGRDHEQYF
CDR3nt: TGTGCCAGCAGCATAGAAGGACGGGACCACGAGCAGTACTTC
d_gene: NA
j_gene: TRBJ2-7
abundance: few
len: 14
v_gene: TRBV7-2

CDR3aa: CASSLDGPYEQYF
CDR3nt: TGTGCCAGCAGCCTCGACGGTCCCTACGAGCAGTACTTC
d_gene: NA
j_gene: TRBJ2-7
abundance: few
len: 13
v_gene: TRBV6-6

CDR3aa: CSAPMDGNQPQHF
CDR3nt: TGCAGTGCCCCTATGGACGGAAATCAGCCCCAGCATTTT
d_gene: NA
j_gene: TRBJ1-5
abundance: once
len: 13
v_gene: TRBV20-1

CDR3aa: CASSQEIGLKANYGYTF
CDR3nt: TGCGCCAGCAGCCAAGAAATTGGTCTCAAGGCTAACTATGGCTACACCTTC
d_gene: NA
j_gene: TRBJ1-2
abundance: NA
len: 17
v_gene: TRBV4-1

CDR3aa: CSARQGPTHLNTEAFF
CDR3nt: TGCAGCGCCAGACAGGGCCCCACCCATCTGAACACTGAAGCTTTCTTT
d_gene: TRBD1
j_gene: TRBJ1-1
abundance: NA
len: 16
v_gene: TRBV29-1

CDR3aa: CASSATSGRAGEQFF
CDR3nt: TGTGCCAGCAGCGCAACTAGCGGGAGGGCCGGTGAGCAGTTCTTC
d_gene: TRBD2
j_gene: TRBJ2-1
abundance: NA
len: 15
v_gene: TRBV7-8

CDR3aa: CAISGGLAAAVQETQYF
CDR3nt: TGTGCCATCAGTGGGGGACTAGCGGCAGCGGTCCAAGAGACCCAGTACTTC
d_gene: TRBD2
j_gene: TRBJ2-5
abundance: NA
len: 17
v_gene: TRBV10-3

CDR3aa: CASSRGRAGARQNIQYF
CDR3nt: TGTGCCAGCAGCAGAGGGCGAGCGGGGGCGCGACAAAACATTCAGTACTTC
d_gene: TRBD2
j_gene: TRBJ2-4
abundance: many
len: 17
v_gene: TRBV5-5

CDR3aa: CASSRRGYTGELFF
CDR3nt: TGTGCCAGCAGCCGCAGGGGTTACACCGGGGAGCTGTTTTTT
d_gene: NA
j_gene: TRBJ2-2
abundance: NA
len: 14
v_gene: TRBV28

CDR3aa: CASSVGGSDLLDEQYF
CDR3nt: TGTGCCAGCAGCGTAGGCGGGTCAGATCTACTCGACGAGCAGTACTTC
d_gene: NA
j_gene: TRBJ2-7
abundance: NA
len: 16
v_gene: TRBV9

CDR3aa: CASSYRRSRENSPLHF
CDR3nt: TGTGCCAGCAGTTACCGACGGTCGCGAGAGAATTCACCCCTCCACTTT
d_gene: NA
j_gene: TRBJ1-6
abundance: NA
len: 16
v_gene: TRBV6-5

CDR3aa: CASRQGFVYGYTF
CDR3nt: TGTGCCAGCAGACAGGGATTCGTCTATGGCTACACCTTC
d_gene: NA
j_gene: TRBJ1-2
abundance: NA
len: 13
v_gene: TRBV6-5

CDR3aa: CSAPPTGLAPTDTQYF
CDR3nt: TGCAGTGCTCCCCCGACAGGCCTAGCCCCGACGGATACGCAGTATTTT
d_gene: NA
j_gene: TRBJ2-3
abundance: NA
len: 16
v_gene: TRBV20-1

CDR3aa: CASSPGTAETTDTQYF
CDR3nt: TGTGCCAGCAGTCCCGGGACAGCAGAGACCACAGATACGCAGTATTTT
d_gene: TRBD1
j_gene: TRBJ2-3
abundance: NA
len: 16
v_gene: TRBV25-1

CDR3aa: CASSLFHIQNTEAFF
CDR3nt: TGTGCCAGCAGCTTATTCCACATCCAGAACACTGAAGCTTTCTTT
d_gene: NA
j_gene: TRBJ1-1
abundance: NA
len: 15
v_gene: TRBV7-2

CDR3aa: CASSPPRVDGYTF
CDR3nt: TGTGCCAGCAGTCCTCCGCGGGTCGATGGCTACACCTTC
d_gene: NA
j_gene: TRBJ1-2
abundance: NA
len: 13
v_gene: TRBV6-6

CDR3aa: CASGSLGTRQFF
CDR3nt: TGTGCTAGCGGGAGCTTAGGGACGAGACAGTTCTTC
d_gene: TRBD2
j_gene: TRBJ2-1
abundance: NA
len: 12
v_gene: TRBV6-5

CDR3aa: CASASGSPNTQYF
CDR3nt: TGTGCCAGCGCTAGCGGGAGTCCCAATACGCAGTATTTT
d_gene: TRBD2
j_gene: TRBJ2-3
abundance: NA
len: 13
v_gene: TRBV11-2

CDR3aa: CASSYNKEQYF
CDR3nt: TGTGCCAGCAGTTATAACAAGGAGCAGTACTTC
d_gene: NA
j_gene: TRBJ2-7
abundance: NA
len: 11
v_gene: TRBV6-2/TRBV6-3

CDR3aa: CASGGEFKKGQVPYEQYF
CDR3nt: TGTGCCAGCGGGGGGGAGTTCAAAAAGGGACAGGTACCCTACGAGCAGTACTTC
d_gene: NA
j_gene: TRBJ2-7
abundance: NA
len: 18
v_gene: TRBV7-9

CDR3aa: CAGSVELAKNIQYF
CDR3nt: TGCGCCGGCAGCGTCGAGCTAGCCAAAAACATTCAGTACTTC
d_gene: NA
j_gene: TRBJ2-4
abundance: once
len: 14
v_gene: TRBV5-1

CDR3aa: CATSYDGGANVLTF
CDR3nt: TGTGCCACCAGCTATGACGGCGGGGCCAACGTCCTGACTTTC
d_gene: NA
j_gene: TRBJ2-6
abundance: NA
len: 14
v_gene: TRBV15

CDR3aa: CASSGGAREKLFF
CDR3nt: TGTGCCAGCAGTGGGGGGGCTCGTGAAAAACTGTTTTTT
d_gene: NA
j_gene: TRBJ1-4
abundance: few
len: 13
v_gene: TRBV25-1

CDR3aa: CAWSAGHEQYF
CDR3nt: TGTGCCTGGAGTGCAGGTCACGAGCAGTACTTC
d_gene: NA
j_gene: TRBJ2-7
abundance: NA
len: 11
v_gene: TRBV30

CDR3aa: CASSGLALDGELFF
CDR3nt: TGTGCCAGCTCGGGACTAGCGTTAGACGGGGAGCTGTTTTTT
d_gene: TRBD2
j_gene: TRBJ2-2
abundance: NA
len: 14
v_gene: TRBV13

CDR3aa: CASSLSSGPPFYGYTF
CDR3nt: TGTGCCAGCAGTTTATCGTCAGGACCACCCTTCTATGGCTACACCTTC
d_gene: NA
j_gene: TRBJ1-2
abundance: NA
len: 16
v_gene: TRBV27

CDR3aa: CASSETGLANNEQFF
CDR3nt: TGTGCCAGCAGTGAAACTGGACTAGCGAACAATGAGCAGTTCTTC
d_gene: TRBD2
j_gene: TRBJ2-1
abundance: NA
len: 15
v_gene: TRBV2

CDR3aa: CASSSLRVAAGANVLTF
CDR3nt: TGTGCCAGCAGTTCGCTAAGGGTGGCGGCCGGGGCCAACGTCCTGACTTTC
d_gene: NA
j_gene: TRBJ2-6
abundance: NA
len: 17
v_gene: TRBV6-5

CDR3aa: CAETGGYGYTF
CDR3nt: TGTGCCGAAACAGGGGGCTATGGCTACACCTTC
d_gene: TRBD1
j_gene: TRBJ1-2
abundance: NA
len: 11
v_gene: TRBV2

CDR3aa: CASSVDDRGTEAFF
CDR3nt: TGTGCCAGCAGCGTAGATGATAGGGGGACTGAAGCTTTCTTT
d_gene: NA
j_gene: TRBJ1-1
abundance: NA
len: 14
v_gene: TRBV9

CDR3aa: CSANPLGGGQVVTNEKLFF
CDR3nt: TGCAGTGCCAATCCACTGGGTGGGGGCCAGGTAGTAACTAATGAAAAACTGTTTTTT
d_gene: NA
j_gene: TRBJ1-4
abundance: once
len: 19
v_gene: TRBV20-1